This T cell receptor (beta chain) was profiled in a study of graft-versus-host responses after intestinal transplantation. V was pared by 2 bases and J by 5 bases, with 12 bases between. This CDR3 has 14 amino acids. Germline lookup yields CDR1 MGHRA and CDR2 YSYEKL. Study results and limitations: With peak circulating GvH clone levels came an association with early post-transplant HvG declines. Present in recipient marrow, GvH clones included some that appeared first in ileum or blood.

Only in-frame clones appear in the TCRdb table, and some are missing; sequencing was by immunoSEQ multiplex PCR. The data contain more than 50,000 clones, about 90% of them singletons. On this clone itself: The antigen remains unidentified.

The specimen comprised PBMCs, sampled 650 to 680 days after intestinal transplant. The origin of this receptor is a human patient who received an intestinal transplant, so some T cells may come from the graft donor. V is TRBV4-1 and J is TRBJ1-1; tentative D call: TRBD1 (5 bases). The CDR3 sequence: CASSQPGADTEAFF. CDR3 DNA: TGCGCCAGCAGCCAACCTGGGGCCGATACTGAAGCTTTCTTT.